The entry below gives a single T cell receptor beta chain sequence along with its context. Its antigen is still unknown. This entry comes from a study of T cell repertoires in cytomegalovirus infection. Overall study findings and caveats: Public TCR beta family frequency separated CMV-and-HLA carriers, including in an independent cohort. Clonotype analysis showed dominance of the ex vivo response by HLA-C-restricted CMV-specific TCR beta clonotypes.

Via MiXCR, TCRdb re-called the reads, giving one row per CDR3 protein. The sample has about 890,000 distinct CDR3 sequences, more than 25% seen once. The CDR3 totals 17 residues. V lost 2 bases, J lost 4 bases, and 9 bases stayed unmatched. Germline V gene lookup returns CDR1 MNHNS and CDR2 SASEGT. The TCR comes from a human donor in good health (CMV status not recorded). Some clones in this sample may be carry-over from other donors' samples. The chain joins TRBV6-1 to TRBJ2-1; 9 nucleotides match TRBD2. The source material was cultured CD8+ T cells from PBMCs, sampled from culture after CMV antigen stimulation. The CDR3 DNA reads TGTGCCAGCAGTGAATATTGGGCGGGGGGGGCGTACAATGAGCAGTTCTTC. Amino acids: CASSEYWAGGAYNEQFF.